These T cell receptor beta chains were read from a single sample in a study of monozygotic twins with inflammatory bowel disease. TCRdb reprocessed the 5' RACE reads, with one entry per CDR3 protein and no DNA. Seen in this sample are approximately 340,000 distinct CDR3 sequences; the ten most common clones hold around 2%. Sequencing was done on a sample of blood. The receptors originated from a human donor with ulcerative colitis or Crohn's disease, or a healthy co-twin of an affected twin (not recorded which). CDR3s include the opening cysteine and the closing phenylalanine or tryptophan.

V	J	CDR3
TRBV29-1	TRBJ2-1	CSVAGQGKTENEQFF
TRBV7-2	TRBJ1-5	CASSRTVDQPQHF
TRBV5-8	TRBJ1-2	CASVTGTGSGGYTF
TRBV7-9	TRBJ2-7	CASSLDHEQYF
TRBV10-2	TRBJ2-7	CASSLLGMNEQYF
TRBV6-5	TRBJ2-1	CASSYSRLAGVSYNEQFF
TRBV6-5	TRBJ1-4	CASSYYRVTEEKLFF
TRBV4-1	TRBJ1-2	CASSQDRAYGYTF
TRBV28	TRBJ1-6	CASSLWLSPLHF
TRBV7-2	TRBJ2-1	CASTIRASTYNEQFF
TRBV7-9	TRBJ1-2	CAAGATNYGYTF
TRBV7-8	TRBJ1-4	CASSRPGQGNEKLFF
TRBV12-3/TRBV12-4	TRBJ1-6	CASSFNTVGGPPLHF
TRBV30	TRBJ1-4	CAWSSRNNEKLFF
TRBV6-1	TRBJ1-1	CASSTMNTEAFF
TRBV12-3/TRBV12-4	TRBJ1-5	CASRLGGGENQPQHF
TRBV11-2	TRBJ2-4	CASSPIEVGGQAKNIQYF
TRBV12-3/TRBV12-4	TRBJ2-6	CASSLVSGANVLTF
TRBV5-4	TRBJ2-5	CASSLDPLGTQYF
TRBV20-1	TRBJ1-5	CSARGGYGQPQHF
TRBV27	TRBJ2-7	CASSAERPRAYEQYF
TRBV7-6	TRBJ2-7	CASSLGQGGLFGEQYF
TRBV7-9	TRBJ2-3	CASSFPKLAGVADTQYF
TRBV5-1	TRBJ2-3	CASSLVDTTDTQYF
TRBV19	TRBJ1-1	CASKKYDRGAAFF
TRBV5-1	TRBJ2-6	CASSLETGANVLTF
TRBV28	TRBJ2-7	CASSTFGGSSYEQYF
TRBV30	TRBJ2-7	CAWSVSSYEQYF
TRBV5-1	TRBJ2-7	CASSGRPSSYEQYF
TRBV5-1	TRBJ1-3	CASSLEGAAGNTIYF
TRBV7-9	TRBJ2-2	CASSLVTNTGELFF
TRBV4-2	TRBJ2-7	CASSQSGSSYEQYF
TRBV12-3/TRBV12-4	TRBJ1-5	CASSLGNQPQHF
TRBV30	TRBJ1-6	CAWRKLQVNPNSPLHF
TRBV11-2	TRBJ1-6	CASSFSRTGDSPLHF
TRBV20-1	TRBJ1-3	CSVPQAGSGNTIYF